These 26 T cell receptor beta chains were sequenced from one sample in a study of T cells after yellow fever vaccination. TCRdb independently ran MiXCR on the 5' RACE reads; one entry per CDR3 protein. The data contain about 74,000 distinct CDR3 sequences, approximately 6.5% of them seen just once; the ten biggest clones take up 35%. The specimen comprised CD8+ T cells sorted from PBMCs, sampled 5 to 6 days after the first yellow fever vaccination. The receptor source for this set is a man between 18 and 35 years old who received the YFV17D yellow fever vaccine.

This clonotype occurred many times. This chain connects TRBV4-1 to TRBJ2-3; a weak D match, TRBD2 (6 bases). Germline CDR1 is MGHRA and CDR2 is YSYEKL. The CDR3 runs to 15 residues. The V end was cut by 4 bases, the J end by 2 bases, with 13 bases between. In DNA, the CDR3 is TGCGCCAGCAGCCCCCGGGGCGGGGCCACAGATACGCAGTATTTT. Translated, it gives CASSPRGGATDTQYF.

This clonotype was counted between two and nine times. V and J are TRBV25-1 and TRBJ2-7; D might be TRBD1 (5 bases). Germline CDR1 reads MGHDK; CDR2 reads SYGVNS. V was pared by 4 bases and J by 1 base, with 8 bases between. The CDR3 is 13 amino acids. The CDR3 region is CASSGAGSYEQYF. The CDR3 DNA sequence: TGTGCCAGCAGTGGGGCAGGGTCCTACGAGCAGTACTTC.

V is TRBV27 and J is TRBJ2-1; either TRBD1 or TRBD2 may fit D (5 bases each). The CDR3 spans 14 residues. Germline V lookup: CDR1 MNHEY, CDR2 SMNVEV (reference sequence). The V end lost 5 bases, the J end lost 7 bases, and 15 bases lay between the germline ends. This CDR3 reads CASSPRGPLNEQFF. The CDR3 nucleotides read TGTGCCAGCAGTCCCCGGGGCCCCCTTAATGAGCAGTTCTTC.

This rearrangement joins TRBV5-5 to TRBJ1-2; D is uncertain. Germline CDR1 reads SGHKS; CDR2 reads YYEKEE (reference sequence). With 4 bases removed from V and 8 bases from J, the gap between germline ends came to 12 bases. The CDR3 contains 12 residues. The CDR3 region is CASSPAREGYTF. The CDR3 DNA sequence: TGTGCCAGCAGCCCTGCGCGGGAGGGCTACACCTTC. The full variable domain, its missing parts supplied by reference TRBV5-5 and TRBJ1-2, is DAGVTQSPTHLIKTRGQQVTLRCSPISGHKSVSWYQQVLGQGPQFIFQYYEKEERGRGNFPDRFSARQFPNYSSELNVNALLLGDSALYLCASSPAREGYTFGSGTRLTVV.

This chain uses TRBV27 with TRBJ2-7, with D maybe TRBD1 (5 bases). With 6 bases removed from V and 2 bases from J, the gap between germline ends came to 11 bases. This CDR3 is built from 13 residues. The germline CDR1 and CDR2 sequences are MNHEY and SMNVEV (reference sequence). CDR3 DNA: TGTGCCAGCAGGCCGACAGCTACCTACGAGCAGTACTTC. Translated, it gives CASRPTATYEQYF.

This clonotype was seen a few times. This rearrangement joins TRBV11-2 to TRBJ2-1, with D unresolved. Germline CDR1 SGHAT, CDR2 FQNNGV. The CDR3 runs 12 residues. V gave up 6 bases and J gave up 6 bases, with 9 bases separating them. In nucleotides, the CDR3 is TGTGCCAGCAGAGAGGCTTTCAATGAGCAGTTCTTC. Protein sequence: CASREAFNEQFF.

The V call is TRBV18, the J call TRBJ2-3; the match to TRBD1 covers 7 bases. CDR1 is KGHSH, CDR2 LQKENI, per germline. With 5 bases clipped from V and 0 bases from J, the junction kept 11 bases outside the gene matches. This CDR3 is built from 17 residues. The CDR3 loop reads CASSIPGQKLSTDTQYF. CDR3 coding DNA: TGTGCCAGCTCAATACCGGGACAGAAATTAAGCACAGATACGCAGTATTTT.

In this sample, this clonotype turned up many times. The chain combines TRBV29-1 with TRBJ2-3; the D is unclear. The CDR3 totals 14 residues. Per the germline V gene, CDR1 is SQVTM and CDR2 is ANQGSEA. The germline V and J ends were trimmed by 5 bases and 2 bases, with 14 bases remaining between them. The CDR3 bases are TGCAGCGTTTTGACGTCAAGGGCCACAGATACGCAGTATTTT. Translating gives CSVLTSRATDTQYF.

This clonotype was picked up a small number of times. The genes are TRBV4-1 and TRBJ2-1, with D perhaps TRBD1 or TRBD2 (6 bases each). CDR3 size: 15 residues. In germline, CDR1 is MGHRA, CDR2 YSYEKL. V was pared by 8 bases and J by 5 bases, with 19 bases between. CDR3 residues: CASALFGGPDNEQFF. Here the CDR3 DNA reads TGCGCCAGCGCCCTTTTCGGGGGCCCTGACAATGAGCAGTTCTTC.

This clonotype occurred a few times. The chain couples TRBV7-3 to TRBJ2-7; D gene uncertain. Germline-derived CDR1 and CDR2 are SGHTA and FQGTGA. Between the trimmed V and J ends, which lost 5 bases and 3 bases, there was a span of 17 bases. CDR3 size: 15 residues. The CDR3 sequence: CASSPRPIHDYEQYV. As DNA, the CDR3 is TGTGCCAGCAGCCCCCGCCCGATTCATGACTACGAGCAGTACGTC.

The chain combines TRBV19 with TRBJ2-1; the D gene is possibly TRBD2 (6 bases). The CDR3 covers 13 residues. CDR1 is LNHDA and CDR2 is SQIVND in the germline V gene (reference sequence). Deletions cut 3 bases from V and 6 bases from J, with 9 bases between. CDR3 amino acids: CASSMGLFNEQFF. In DNA, the CDR3 is TGTGCCAGTAGTATGGGACTTTTCAATGAGCAGTTCTTC.

The CDR3 is CASSNYRRDRGSLRTEGNEQFF. In DNA form, the CDR3 reads TGTGCCAGCAGCAATTACCGCCGGGACAGGGGTTCGTTACGGACCGAGGGCAATGAGCAGTTCTTC. J is TRBJ2-1 and V is TRBV21-1; the D call TRBD1 from the table was never checked on the DNA. TRBV21-1 is a recognized pseudogene. The CDR3 contains 22 residues.

This clonotype was seen only a few times. The rearrangement links TRBV19 to TRBJ1-1; tentative D call: TRBD1 (6 bases). V was pared by 2 bases and J by 5 bases, with 12 bases between. The CDR3 is made up of 14 amino acids. Per the germline V gene, CDR1 is LNHDA and CDR2 is SQIVND (reference sequence). The CDR3 spells CASSINSGATEAFF. The CDR3 nucleotides are TGTGCCAGTAGTATAAACTCGGGGGCGACTGAAGCTTTCTTT.

This clonotype was counted only a few times. The rearrangement links TRBV7-3 to TRBJ2-2, with 11 positions matching TRBD2. The CDR3 spans 16 residues. The J segment lost 1 base and the V segment lost 2 bases, leaving 0 bases of the junction unmatched. In germline, CDR1 is SGHTA, CDR2 FQGTGA. For the CDR3, the DNA is TGTGCCAGCAGCTTACTAGCGGGGGGGAACACCGGGGAGCTGTTTTTT. It specifies CASSLLAGGNTGELFF.

This rearrangement joins TRBV6-6 to TRBJ1-1; D unclear. The CDR3 consists of 11 residues. V lost 7 bases and J 1 base, leaving 4 bases between the germline ends. The germline V gene has CDR1 MNHNY and CDR2 SVGAGI (reference sequence). The CDR3 protein is CASMGNTEAFF. The CDR3 coding sequence is TGTGCCAGCATGGGGAACACTGAAGCTTTCTTT.

This clonotype was detected a few times. CDR3 in DNA: TGTGCCACGACTCCGGGACTAGCGGACCCCTACGAGCAGTACTTC. It yields the protein CATTPGLADPYEQYF. The chain joins TRBV10-3 to TRBJ2-7; the match to TRBD2 covers 11 bases. After removal of 10 bases from V and 2 bases from J, the junction contained 10 bases not matched to a gene. Per the germline V gene, CDR1 is ENHRY and CDR2 is SYGVKD. This CDR3 is built from 15 residues.

This clonotype was detected only a few times. The chain has TRBV18 and TRBJ2-1; TRBD1 agrees at 10 bases. The CDR3 covers 15 residues. V was clipped by 3 bases and J by 6 bases; unmatched bases: 5. Germline V gives CDR1 KGHSH, CDR2 LQKENI. CDR3 amino acids: CASSPPDRGFNEQFF. CDR3 coding DNA: TGTGCCAGCTCACCTCCGGACAGGGGGTTCAATGAGCAGTTCTTC.

A few counts support this clonotype. The chain combines TRBV5-4 with TRBJ2-7; 10 nucleotides agree with TRBD1. The CDR3 length is 15 residues. V was pared by 4 bases and J by 3 bases, with 7 bases of the junction left unmatched. CDR1 and CDR2 (germline): SGHNT, YYREEE (reference sequence). In DNA, the CDR3 is TGTGCCAGCAGCGATTTCGGGACAGGGGACTACGAGCAGTACTTC. Protein: CASSDFGTGDYEQYF.

This clonotype was counted between two and nine times. The chain combines TRBV18 with TRBJ2-7; no reliable D call. Germline V CDR1 and CDR2: KGHSH, LQKENI. The CDR3 sequence is 12 residues long. Trimming stripped 3 bases from V and 3 bases from J, with 6 bases between. The CDR3 loop is CASSPVVYEQYF. DNA for the CDR3: TGTGCCAGCTCACCGGTGGTCTACGAGCAGTACTTC. The full variable domain, in which reference TRBV18 and TRBJ2-7 provide the parts outside the CDR3, is NAGVMQNPRHLVRRRGQEARLRCSPMKGHSHVYWYRQLPEEGLKFMVYLQKENIIDESGMPKERFSAEFPKEGPSILRIQQVVRGDSAAYFCASSPVVYEQYFGPGTRLTVT.

This clonotype was detected many times. The CDR3 bases are TGTGCCAGCAGCCAAGATGGGGCGGGGGGTCTCTTTTATGAGCAGTTCTTC. Encoded protein: CASSQDGAGGLFYEQFF. The chain couples TRBV4-2 to TRBJ2-1, with 8 nucleotides matching TRBD2. This CDR3 has 17 amino acids. With V trimmed by 0 bases and J by 8 bases, 12 bases remained unmatched. The germline gives CDR1 LGHNA, CDR2 YNFKEQ.

This clonotype appeared a few times. The CDR3 DNA follows: TGTGCCAGCAGTGATCTGGGCCTGCTCTCTGGGGCCAACGTCCTGACTTTC. It yields the protein CASSDLGLLSGANVLTF. The V call is TRBV25-1, the J call TRBJ2-6; D gene unclear. With 3 bases removed from V and 0 bases from J, the gap between germline ends came to 12 bases. CDR1 and CDR2 from the germline V gene are MGHDK and SYGVNS. The CDR3 extends over 17 amino acids. The complete variable domain, with remaining parts taken from reference TRBV25-1 and TRBJ2-6, reads EADIYQTPRYLVIGTGKKITLECSQTMGHDKMYWYQQDPGMELHLIHYSYGVNSTEKGDLSSESTVSRIRTEHFPLTLESARPSHTSQYLCASSDLGLLSGANVLTFGAGSRLTVL.

The chain couples TRBV20-1 to TRBJ2-5, with D possibly being TRBD2 (7 bases). The CDR3 is 14 residues long. Germline values: CDR1 DFQATT, CDR2 SNEGSKA (reference sequence). V was trimmed by 6 bases and J by 5 bases, leaving 19 bases between them. For the CDR3, the DNA is TGCAGTGCCCCCCCTTTGGGGGGGGGCGAGACCCAGTACTTC. Protein: CSAPPLGGGETQYF.

This clonotype appeared many times. The DNA of the CDR3 is TGTGCCAGCAGCCAAGGGACAGAAGAAAAACTGTTTTTT. This codes for CASSQGTEEKLFF. This rearrangement joins TRBV4-2 to TRBJ1-4; maybe TRBD1 (6 bases). Looked up from germline, CDR1 is LGHNA and CDR2 is YNFKEQ. The CDR3 sequence is 13 residues long. V was cut by 1 base and J by 8 bases, with 8 bases left in between.

The V call is TRBV29-1, the J call TRBJ2-1; TRBD1 agrees at 9 bases. This CDR3 spans 16 amino acids. V was pared by 4 bases and J by 7 bases, with 14 bases of the junction left unmatched. Germline CDR1 is SQVTM and CDR2 is ANQGSEA. CDR3 nucleotides: TGCAGCGTTGTGTATCCGGGACAGGGTATGCTAAATGAGCAGTTCTTC. Translation: CSVVYPGQGMLNEQFF.

The chain combines TRBV7-8 with TRBJ2-1; D perhaps matches TRBD1 (6 bases). CDR1 is SGHVS and CDR2 is FQNEAQ in the germline V gene. The CDR3 is made up of 14 amino acids. V lost 4 bases and J 5 bases, leaving 12 bases between the germline ends. CDR3 loop: CASSYRDTDNEQFF. The CDR3 nucleotides are TGTGCCAGCAGCTACCGGGACACCGACAATGAGCAGTTCTTC.

This clonotype was detected a few times. This chain joins TRBV7-9 and TRBJ1-5; no clear D. Trimming stripped 5 bases from V and 0 bases from J, with 8 bases between. CDR3 length: 14 amino acids. CDR1 is SEHNR, CDR2 FQNEAQ, per germline (reference sequence). CDR3 residues: CASSPEGSNQPQHF. The CDR3 DNA follows: TGTGCCAGCAGCCCCGAGGGTAGCAATCAGCCCCAGCATTTT. Using reference TRBV7-9 and TRBJ1-5 for the parts outside the CDR3, the full variable domain is DTGVSQNPRHKITKRGQNVTFRCDPISEHNRLYWYRQTLGQGPEFLTYFQNEAQLEKSRLLSDRFSAERPKGSFSTLEIQRTEQGDSAMYLCASSPEGSNQPQHFGDGTRLSIL.